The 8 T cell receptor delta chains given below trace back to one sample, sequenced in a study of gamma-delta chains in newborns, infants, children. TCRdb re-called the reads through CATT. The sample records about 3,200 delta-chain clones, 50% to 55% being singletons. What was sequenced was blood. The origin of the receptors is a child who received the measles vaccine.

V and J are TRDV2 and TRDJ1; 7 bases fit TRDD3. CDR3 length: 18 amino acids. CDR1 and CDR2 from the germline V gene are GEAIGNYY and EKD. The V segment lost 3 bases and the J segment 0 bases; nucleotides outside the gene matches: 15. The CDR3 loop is CACDAVELGIRYTDKLIF. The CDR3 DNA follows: TGTGCCTGTGACGCCGTTGAATTGGGGATAAGGTACACCGATAAACTCATCTTT.

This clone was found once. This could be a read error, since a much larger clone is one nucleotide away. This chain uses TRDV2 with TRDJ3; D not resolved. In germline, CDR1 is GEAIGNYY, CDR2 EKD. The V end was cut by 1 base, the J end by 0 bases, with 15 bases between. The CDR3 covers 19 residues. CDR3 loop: CACDTLVGRLSWDTRQMFF. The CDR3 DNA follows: TGTGCCTGTGACACGCTGGTGGGTAGACTCTCCTGGGACACCCGACAGATGTTTTTC.

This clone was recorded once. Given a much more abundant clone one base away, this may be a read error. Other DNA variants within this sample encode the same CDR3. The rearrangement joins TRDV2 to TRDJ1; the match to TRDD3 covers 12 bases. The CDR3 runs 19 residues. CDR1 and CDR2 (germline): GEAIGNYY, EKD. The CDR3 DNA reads TGTGCCTGTGACGCATTACTGGGGGATACTATCCCGTACACCGATAAACTTATCTTT. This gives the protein CACDALLGDTIPYTDKLIF.

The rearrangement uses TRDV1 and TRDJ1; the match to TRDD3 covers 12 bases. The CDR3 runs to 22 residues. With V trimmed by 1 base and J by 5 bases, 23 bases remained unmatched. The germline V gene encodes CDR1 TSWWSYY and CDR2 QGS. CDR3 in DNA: TGTGCTCTTGGGGAACCTATTCCCAAGTTCCAACTGGGGGATACCCCCGTGGATAAACTCATCTTT. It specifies CALGEPIPKFQLGDTPVDKLIF.

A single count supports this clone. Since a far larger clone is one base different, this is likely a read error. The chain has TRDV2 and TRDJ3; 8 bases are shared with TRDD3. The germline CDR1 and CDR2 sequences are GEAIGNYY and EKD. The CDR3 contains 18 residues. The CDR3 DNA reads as TGTGCCCGTGACACCGTACTGGGGGGCTCCTGGGACACCCGACAGATGTTTTTC. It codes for CARDTVLGGSWDTRQMFF.

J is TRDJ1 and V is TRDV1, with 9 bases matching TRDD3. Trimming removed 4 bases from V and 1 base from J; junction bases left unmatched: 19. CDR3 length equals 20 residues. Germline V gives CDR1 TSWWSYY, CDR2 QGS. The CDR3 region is CALGGSPPRPYWGTTDKLIF. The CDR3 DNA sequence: TGTGCTCTTGGGGGCTCCCCTCCTCGCCCGTACTGGGGGACCACCGATAAACTCATCTTT.

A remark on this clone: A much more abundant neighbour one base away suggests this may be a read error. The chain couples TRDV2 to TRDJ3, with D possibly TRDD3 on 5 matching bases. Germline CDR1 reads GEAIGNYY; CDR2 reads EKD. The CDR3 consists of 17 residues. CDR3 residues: CACDTVRVSWDTLQMFF. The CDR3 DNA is TGTGCCTGTGACACCGTCCGGGTCTCCTGGGACACCCTACAGATGTTTTTC.

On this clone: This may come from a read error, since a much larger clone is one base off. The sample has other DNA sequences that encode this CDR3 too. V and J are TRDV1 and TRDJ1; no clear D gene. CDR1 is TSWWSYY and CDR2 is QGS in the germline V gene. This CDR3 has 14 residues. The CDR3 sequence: CALGEPLYTDKLIF. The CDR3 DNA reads TGTGCTCTTGGGGAACCCCTGTACACCGATAAACTCATCTTC.